The rows below give T cell receptor beta chains drawn from one sample of a study of radiation and T cells in renal cell carcinoma. Profiled with immunoSEQ multiplex PCR; TCRdb holds only in-frame clones, not every one. The sample includes about 90,000 clones, about 79% of them seen just once. Sample: blood, taken from a patient whose treatment included radiotherapy and nephrectomy. Source of these receptors: a man aged 60-69 years with renal cell carcinoma. Both conserved end residues are trimmed from each CDR3.

>TRBV19|TRBJ2-5|13
ASSRAGTDQETQY
>TRBV4-2|TRBJ2-7|12
ASSPLRGSYEQY
>TRBV5-1|TRBJ2-4|13
ASSWGDGAFGIQY
>TRBV28|TRBJ1-4|11
ASSSDSLEKLF
>TRBV19|TRBJ1-1|11
ASSTTGDTEAF
>TRBV7-2|TRBJ1-5|13
ASSSRGGSNQPQH
>TRBV2|TRBJ1-5|13
ASSLNRGANQPQH
>TRBV27|TRBJ1-2|14
ASSLRPPGQGWGYT
>TRBV7-2|TRBJ2-7|14
ASSDISGRLPYEQY
>TRBV19|TRBJ2-1|17
ASSSPGAADRVSYNEQF